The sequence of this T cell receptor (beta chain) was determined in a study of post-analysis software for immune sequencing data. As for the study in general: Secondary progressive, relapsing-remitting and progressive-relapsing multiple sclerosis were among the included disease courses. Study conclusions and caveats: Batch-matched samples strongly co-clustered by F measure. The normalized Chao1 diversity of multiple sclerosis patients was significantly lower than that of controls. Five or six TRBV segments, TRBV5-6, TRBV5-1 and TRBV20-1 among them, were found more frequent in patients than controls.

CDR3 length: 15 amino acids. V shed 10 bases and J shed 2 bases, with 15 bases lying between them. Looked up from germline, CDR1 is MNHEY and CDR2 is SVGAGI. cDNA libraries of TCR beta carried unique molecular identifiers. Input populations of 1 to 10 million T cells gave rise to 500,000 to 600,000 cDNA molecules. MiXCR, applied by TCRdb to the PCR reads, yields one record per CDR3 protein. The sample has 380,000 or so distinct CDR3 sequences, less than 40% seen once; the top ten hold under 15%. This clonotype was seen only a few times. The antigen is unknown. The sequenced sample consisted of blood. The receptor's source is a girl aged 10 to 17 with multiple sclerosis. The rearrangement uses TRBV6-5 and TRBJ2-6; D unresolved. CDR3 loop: CATTVGSPGANVLTF. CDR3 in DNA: TGTGCCACTACGGTGGGGTCACCTGGGGCCAACGTCCTGACTTTC.